This entry describes one T cell receptor (beta chain). The CDR3 is 16 residues long. Deletions cut 1 base from V and 3 bases from J, with 10 bases between. Germline lookup yields CDR1 SGHVS and CDR2 FQNEAQ. The data stem from a study of cytomegalovirus exposure and HLA in healthy donors. It was with 60 Vbeta and 13 Jbeta primers that the PCR ran. Profiling relied on immunoSEQ multiplex PCR, and the TCRdb table lists in-frame clones only, not all of them. The sample has 150,000 to 200,000 clones, roughly 80% seen once. The sequenced material came from PBMCs. The TCR originated in a woman aged 40 to 50 in good health and CMV-seronegative. The chain uses TRBV7-8 and TRBJ1-6; D call uncertain. The CDR3 DNA follows: TGTGCCAGCAGCTTAGAACCCCGGGACTATAATTCACCCCTCCACTTT. Its protein is CASSLEPRDYNSPLHF.